This T cell receptor (beta chain) was captured by sequencing in a study of identical twins. This clonotype turned up a few times. TCRdb reanalysed the 5' RACE reads using MiXCR and keeps one entry per CDR3 protein. The table records 750,000 to 950,000 distinct CDR3 sequences, 9% to 15% of them present only once. With 2 bases clipped from V and 5 bases from J, the junction kept 11 bases outside the gene matches. This CDR3 spans 16 amino acids. Germline-derived CDR1 and CDR2 are SNHLY and FYNNEI. The data also belong to a second study, concerning yellow fever vaccine responses in identical twins.

V and J are TRBV2 and TRBJ1-2; 7 nucleotides agree with TRBD1. The clonotype was recovered from a woman aged 18-29 years in good health. Sample: PBMCs. The CDR3 bases are TGTGCCAGCAGTGAATGGGCCGGTGGGACAGAATATGGCTACACCTTC. This translates into CASSEWAGGTEYGYTF.